The entry below gives a single T cell receptor (beta chain) sequence along with its context. Its antigen is not known. A quantitative 5'-RACE method, one with molecular barcodes, was used to make TCR beta libraries. A single record per CDR3 protein comes from TCRdb applying MiXCR to the 5' RACE reads. This table holds 150,000 to 200,000 distinct CDR3 sequences, under 35% found once. These data are taken from a study of CD8 T cells in ankylosing spondylitis. Overall study results and limits: Previously reported in reactive arthritis synovial fluid and blood were some of the motif variants.

The CDR3 is made up of 13 amino acids. V was trimmed by 7 bases and J by 4 bases, leaving 13 bases between them. The germline CDR1 and CDR2 sequences are MGHDK and SYGVNS. The TCR was taken from a male donor with ankylosing spondylitis. The V gene is TRBV25-1, the J gene TRBJ1-1; D call uncertain. The specimen was synovial fluid, either unsorted or a sorted T cell fraction (not recorded which). The CDR3 loop is CASTQWGSTEAFF. CDR3 in DNA: TGTGCCAGCACACAATGGGGTTCCACTGAAGCTTTCTTT. The full variable domain, in which reference TRBV25-1 and TRBJ1-1 provide the parts outside the CDR3, is EADIYQTPRYLVIGTGKKITLECSQTMGHDKMYWYQQDPGMELHLIHYSYGVNSTEKGDLSSESTVSRIRTEHFPLTLESARPSHTSQYLCASTQWGSTEAFFGQGTRLTVV.